The present T cell receptor beta chain was sequenced within a study of T cells in Graves' hyperthyroidism and ophthalmopathy. Notes on the study in general: Most thyroid clonotypes that were expanded above 0.001 also turned up in blood. The model's output predicted ophthalmopathy at a median of 6.5 months prior to onset.

This clonotype was recorded at least ten times. The antigen remains unidentified. TCR beta CDR3 regions were amplified from RNA. The HTBI primer set was used in a first-round RT-PCR of the TCR CDR3. From the multiplex PCR reads, TCRdb called clonotypes with MiXCR, one entry per CDR3 protein. Of a few hundred thousand distinct CDR3 sequences in the sample, approximately 14% were seen once. CDR1 and CDR2 (germline): MNHEY, SVGEGT. CDR3 length: 15 amino acids. Trimming pared 3 bases from V and 6 bases from J, leaving 18 bases between. The study left out patients who had uncontrolled infection, other autoimmune disease, pregnancy or lactation.

The sequenced sample was blood. This chain uses TRBV6-2 or TRBV6-3 with TRBJ2-7; possible D gene TRBD2, 6 bases. The receptor was derived from a woman in her twenties or thirties with Graves' hyperthyroidism that later progressed to Graves' ophthalmopathy. The DNA of the CDR3 is TGTGCCAGCAGTTATACTCGGACTACTAGCCCCGAGCAGTACTTC. This sequence encodes CASSYTRTTSPEQYF.